The entry below describes one TCR beta chain. Its specificity is unknown. The table came from immunoSEQ multiplex PCR; TCRdb's copy has only in-frame clones and leaves some out. This sample has some 74,000 clones, with around 85% found just once. The CDR3 has 12 amino acids. Germline CDR1 and CDR2: MNHEY and SVGAGI. V lost 8 bases and J lost 1, with 6 bases in between. The sample is drawn from a study of OX40 agonist ivuxolimab in advanced cancers. Study summary: Patients in dose escalation had liver, melanoma, kidney or head and neck cancers.

Study observations and caveats: At 0.1 to 3.0 mg/kg, CD4+ and CD8+ blood T cells expanded clonally by week 6. Clonal expansion among partial responders at 0.1-3.0 mg/kg ranked near the lowest. Expanded clones were, on average, more numerous in CD8+ T cells than in CD4+.

This TCR was sampled from an adult with an advanced solid tumor such as melanoma, head and neck, liver or kidney cancer. The chain recombines TRBV6-5 with TRBJ1-3; D gene unclear. The material sequenced was CD4+ or CD8+ T cells sorted from blood, taken in a trial of the OX40 agonist ivuxolimab. As DNA, the CDR3 is TGTGCCAGCCGGGCTTCTGGAAACACCATATATTTT. It translates to CASRASGNTIYF.